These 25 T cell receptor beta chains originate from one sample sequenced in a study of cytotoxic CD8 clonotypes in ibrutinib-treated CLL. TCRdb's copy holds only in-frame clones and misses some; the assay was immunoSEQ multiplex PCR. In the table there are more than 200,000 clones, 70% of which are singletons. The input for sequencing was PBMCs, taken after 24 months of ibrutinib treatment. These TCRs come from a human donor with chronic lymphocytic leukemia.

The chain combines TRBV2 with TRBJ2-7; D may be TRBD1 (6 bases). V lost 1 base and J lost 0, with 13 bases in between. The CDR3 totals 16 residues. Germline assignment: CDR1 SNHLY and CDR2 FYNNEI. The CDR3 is CASSEERTAYSYEQYF. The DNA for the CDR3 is TGTGCCAGCAGTGAAGAAAGGACAGCATACTCCTACGAGCAGTACTTC.

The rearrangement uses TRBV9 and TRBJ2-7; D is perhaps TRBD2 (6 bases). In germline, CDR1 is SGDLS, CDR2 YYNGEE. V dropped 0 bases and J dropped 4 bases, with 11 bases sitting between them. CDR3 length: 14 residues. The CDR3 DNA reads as TGTGCCAGCAGCGTAGGGAGCGGGTTTTACGAGCAGTACTTC. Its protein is CASSVGSGFYEQYF. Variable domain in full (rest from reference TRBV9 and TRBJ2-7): DSGVTQTPKHLITATGQRVTLRCSPRSGDLSVYWYQQSLDQGLQFLIQYYNGEERAKGNILERFSAQQFPDLHSELNLSSLELGDSALYFCASSVGSGFYEQYFGPGTRLTVT.

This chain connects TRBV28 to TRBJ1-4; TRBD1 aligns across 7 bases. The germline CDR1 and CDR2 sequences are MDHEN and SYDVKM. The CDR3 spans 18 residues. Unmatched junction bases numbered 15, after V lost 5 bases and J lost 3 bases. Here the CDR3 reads CASSRNSFRGTANEKLFF. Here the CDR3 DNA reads TGTGCCAGCAGTCGAAACTCCTTCCGCGGGACAGCTAATGAAAAACTGTTTTTT.

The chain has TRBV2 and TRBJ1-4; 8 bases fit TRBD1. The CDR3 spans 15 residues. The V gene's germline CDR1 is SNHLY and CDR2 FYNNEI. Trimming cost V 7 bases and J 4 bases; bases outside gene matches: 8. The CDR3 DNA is TGTGCCAGCACTAAAGGACAGGGCGGTAATGAAAAACTGTTTTTT. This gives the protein CASTKGQGGNEKLFF.

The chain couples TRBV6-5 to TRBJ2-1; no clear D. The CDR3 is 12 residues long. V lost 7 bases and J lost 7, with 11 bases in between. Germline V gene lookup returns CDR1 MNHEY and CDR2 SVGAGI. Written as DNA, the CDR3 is TGTGCCAGCACCAGAAACACAAATGAGCAGTTCTTC. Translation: CASTRNTNEQFF.

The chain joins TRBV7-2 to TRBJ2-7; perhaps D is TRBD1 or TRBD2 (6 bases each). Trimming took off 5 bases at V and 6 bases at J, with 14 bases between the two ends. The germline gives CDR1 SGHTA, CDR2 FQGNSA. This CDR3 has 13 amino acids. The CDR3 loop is CASSPWRGTEQYF. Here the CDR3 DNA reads TGTGCCAGCAGCCCGTGGAGGGGGACCGAGCAGTACTTC. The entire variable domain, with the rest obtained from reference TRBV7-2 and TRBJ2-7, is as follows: GAGVSQSPSNKVTEKGKDVELRCDPISGHTALYWYRQSLGQGLEFLIYFQGNSAPDKSGLPSDRFSAERTGGSVSTLTIQRTQQEDSAVYLCASSPWRGTEQYFGPGTRLTVT.

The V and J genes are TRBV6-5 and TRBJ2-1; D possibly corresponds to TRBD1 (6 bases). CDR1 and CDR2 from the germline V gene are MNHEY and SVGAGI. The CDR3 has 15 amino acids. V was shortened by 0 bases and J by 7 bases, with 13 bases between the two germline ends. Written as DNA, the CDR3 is TGTGCCAGCAGTTACTCCCTGACAGGAACGAATGAGCAGTTCTTC. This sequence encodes CASSYSLTGTNEQFF.

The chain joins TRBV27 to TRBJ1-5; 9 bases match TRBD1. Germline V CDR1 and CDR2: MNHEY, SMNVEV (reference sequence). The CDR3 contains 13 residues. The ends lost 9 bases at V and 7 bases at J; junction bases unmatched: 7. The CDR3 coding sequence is TGTGCCAGTTCCGGGACAGGGAAACAGCCCCAGCATTTT. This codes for CASSGTGKQPQHF.

This chain's CDR3 is CSARAVPEQYF. For the CDR3, the DNA is TGCAGTGCTAGAGCCGTCCCCGAGCAGTACTTC. The gene calls are TRBV20-1 and TRBJ2-7; no reliable D call. Germline assignment: CDR1 DFQATT and CDR2 SNEGSKA (reference sequence). V lost 1 base to trimming and J lost 6 bases, with 7 bases between them. The CDR3 has 11 amino acids.

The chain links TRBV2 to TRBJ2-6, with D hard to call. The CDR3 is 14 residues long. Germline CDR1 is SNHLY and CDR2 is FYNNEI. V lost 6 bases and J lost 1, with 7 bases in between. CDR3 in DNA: TGTGCCAGCAGCGGGTTATCTGGGGCCAACGTCCTGACTTTC. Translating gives CASSGLSGANVLTF.

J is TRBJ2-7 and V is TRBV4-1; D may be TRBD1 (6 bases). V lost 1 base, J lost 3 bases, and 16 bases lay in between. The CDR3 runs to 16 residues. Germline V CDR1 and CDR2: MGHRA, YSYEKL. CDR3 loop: CASSQALGAFNYEQYF. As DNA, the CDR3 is TGCGCCAGCAGCCAAGCCCTGGGGGCCTTCAACTACGAGCAGTACTTC.

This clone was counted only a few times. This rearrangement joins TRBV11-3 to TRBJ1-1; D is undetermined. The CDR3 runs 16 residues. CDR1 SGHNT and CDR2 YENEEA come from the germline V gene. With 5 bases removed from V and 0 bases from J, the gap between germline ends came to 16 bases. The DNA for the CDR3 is TGTGCCAGCAGCACCGCTCTCGAGGATTTGAACACTGAAGCTTTCTTT. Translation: CASSTALEDLNTEAFF.

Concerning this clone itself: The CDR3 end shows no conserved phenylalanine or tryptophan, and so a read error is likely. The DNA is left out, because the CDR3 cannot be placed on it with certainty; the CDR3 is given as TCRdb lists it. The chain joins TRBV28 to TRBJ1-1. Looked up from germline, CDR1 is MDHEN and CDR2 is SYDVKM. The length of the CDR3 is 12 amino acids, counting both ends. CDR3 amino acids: CASRQAGHISWL.

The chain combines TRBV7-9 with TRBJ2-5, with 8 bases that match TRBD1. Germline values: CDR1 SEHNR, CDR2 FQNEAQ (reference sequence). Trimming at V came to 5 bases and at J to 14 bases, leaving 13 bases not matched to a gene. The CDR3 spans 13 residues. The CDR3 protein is CASSLAFGDRPYF. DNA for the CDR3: TGTGCCAGCAGCCTTGCATTTGGGGACAGGCCTTACTTC.

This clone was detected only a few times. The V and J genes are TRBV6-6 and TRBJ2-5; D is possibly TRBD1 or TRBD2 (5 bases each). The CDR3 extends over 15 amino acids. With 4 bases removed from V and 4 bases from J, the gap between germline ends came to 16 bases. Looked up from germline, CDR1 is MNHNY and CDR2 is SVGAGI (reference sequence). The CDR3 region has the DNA TGTGCCAGCAGTTCAAGGGACCGGCTCGGAGAGACCCAGTACTTC. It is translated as CASSSRDRLGETQYF.

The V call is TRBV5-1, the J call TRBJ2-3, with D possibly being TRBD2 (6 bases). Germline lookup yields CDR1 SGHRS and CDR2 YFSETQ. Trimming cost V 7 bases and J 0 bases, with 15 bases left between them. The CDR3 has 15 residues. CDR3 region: CASAGGAGSTDTQYF. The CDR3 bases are TGCGCCAGCGCCGGGGGAGCGGGCAGCACAGATACGCAGTATTTT.

The DNA of the CDR3 is TGTGCCCGGAGGTACTTAGATACGCAGTATTTT. Amino acid sequence: CARRYLDTQYF. The chain employs TRBV12-5 and TRBJ2-3; D perhaps matches TRBD2 (5 bases). The CDR3 is made up of 11 amino acids. Germline lookup yields CDR1 LGHNT and CDR2 FRNRAP.

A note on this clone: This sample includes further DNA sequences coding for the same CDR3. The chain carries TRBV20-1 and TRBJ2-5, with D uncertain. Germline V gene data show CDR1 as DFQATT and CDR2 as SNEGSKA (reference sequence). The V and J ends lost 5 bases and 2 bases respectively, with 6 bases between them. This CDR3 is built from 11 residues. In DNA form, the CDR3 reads TGCAGTGCTCGCCCGCAAGAGACCCAGTACTTC. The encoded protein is CSARPQETQYF.

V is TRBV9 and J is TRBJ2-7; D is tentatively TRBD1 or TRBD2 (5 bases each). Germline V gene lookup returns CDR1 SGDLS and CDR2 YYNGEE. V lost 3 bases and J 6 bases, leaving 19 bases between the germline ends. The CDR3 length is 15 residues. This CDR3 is CASSGIGTHPAEQYF. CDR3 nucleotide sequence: TGTGCCAGCAGCGGCATAGGGACCCACCCAGCCGAGCAGTACTTC. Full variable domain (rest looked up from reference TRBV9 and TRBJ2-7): DSGVTQTPKHLITATGQRVTLRCSPRSGDLSVYWYQQSLDQGLQFLIQYYNGEERAKGNILERFSAQQFPDLHSELNLSSLELGDSALYFCASSGIGTHPAEQYFGPGTRLTVT.

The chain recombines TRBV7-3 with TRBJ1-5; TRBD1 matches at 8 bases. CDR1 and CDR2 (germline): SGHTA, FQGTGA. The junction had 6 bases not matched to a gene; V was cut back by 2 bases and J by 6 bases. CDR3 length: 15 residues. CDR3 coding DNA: TGTGCCAGCAGCTTAGCCGGACAGGGTGGTCAGCCCCAGCATTTT. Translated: CASSLAGQGGQPQHF.

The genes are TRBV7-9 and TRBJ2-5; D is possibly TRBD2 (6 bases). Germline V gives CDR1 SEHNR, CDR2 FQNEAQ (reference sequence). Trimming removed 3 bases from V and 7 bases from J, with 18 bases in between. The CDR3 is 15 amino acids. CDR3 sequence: CASSFRDSLEGTQYF. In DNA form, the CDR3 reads TGTGCCAGCAGCTTTCGGGACTCACTTGAGGGGACCCAGTACTTC.

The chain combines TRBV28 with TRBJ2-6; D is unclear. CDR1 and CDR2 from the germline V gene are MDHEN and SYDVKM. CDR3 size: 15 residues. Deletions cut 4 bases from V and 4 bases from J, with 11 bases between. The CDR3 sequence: CASSSFTWGANVLTF. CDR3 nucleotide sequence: TGTGCCAGCAGTTCCTTTACTTGGGGGGCCAACGTCCTGACTTTC.

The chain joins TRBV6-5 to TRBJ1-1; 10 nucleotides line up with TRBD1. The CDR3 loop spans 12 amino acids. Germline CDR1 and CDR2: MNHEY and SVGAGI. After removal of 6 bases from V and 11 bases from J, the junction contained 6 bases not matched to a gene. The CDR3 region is CASRRRDRGAFF. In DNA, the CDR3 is TGTGCCAGCAGACGCCGGGACAGGGGTGCTTTCTTT.

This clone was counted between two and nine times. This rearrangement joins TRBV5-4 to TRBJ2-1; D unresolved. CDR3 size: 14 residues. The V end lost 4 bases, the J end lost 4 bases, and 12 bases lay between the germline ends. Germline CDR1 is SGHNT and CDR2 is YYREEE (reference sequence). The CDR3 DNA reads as TGTGCCAGCAGCGATGGTACTACTTACAATGAGCAGTTCTTC. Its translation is CASSDGTTYNEQFF.

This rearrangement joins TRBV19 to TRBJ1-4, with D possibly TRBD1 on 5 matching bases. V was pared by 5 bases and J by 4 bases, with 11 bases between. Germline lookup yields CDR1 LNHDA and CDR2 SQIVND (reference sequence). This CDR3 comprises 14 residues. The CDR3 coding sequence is TGTGCCAGTAGTGTCGACAGTATTAATGAAAAACTGTTTTTT. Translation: CASSVDSINEKLFF.